This T cell receptor (beta chain) was retrieved from a study of shared clonotypes between healthy human individuals. With regard to this clone: Antigen unknown.

Each cell subset's genomic DNA was divided evenly among several immunoSEQ plates. Repertoires were generated with immunoSEQ multiplex PCR, while TCRdb's copy carries only in-frame clones and drops some. This table has some 2,100,000 clones, 90% to 95% appearing once. Germline V CDR1 and CDR2: MNHEY, SMNVEV (reference sequence). This CDR3 comprises 16 residues. The V end lost 0 bases, the J end lost 4 bases, and 16 bases lay between the germline ends. Naive CD8 cells were CD45RO-negative, positively selected for CCR7, excluding terminally differentiated effector memory CD45RA+ cells. Study outcomes and limitations: Sharing across four donors was highest in naive CD4 (roughly 5%) and lowest in memory CD8 (around 0.4%).

The sequence was collected from a man younger than 35 in good health. Some clones in this sample may be carry-over from other donors' samples. Sample: naive CD8+ T cells from PBMCs. The chain uses TRBV27 and TRBJ2-7; D may be TRBD1 (6 bases). The CDR3 region is CASSLSSGTITYEQYF. In nucleotides, the CDR3 is TGTGCCAGCAGTTTATCGTCTGGGACAATAACTTACGAGCAGTACTTC.